This T cell receptor (beta chain) was profiled in a study of T-cell memory formation after mild COVID-19. Study information: Among the donors, TCR clusters were largely specific to each donor.

Findings and limits, study-wide: Chiefly within CM and EM were the contracting CD4+ clones; CD8+ ones were within EMRA. Day 37-peaking second-wave clones had unconfirmed SARS-CoV-2 specificity.

5'RACE with constant-segment primers yielded barcoded, UMI-tagged TCR alpha and TCR beta cDNA libraries. TCRdb passed the 5' RACE reads through MiXCR, listing each CDR3 protein once. The table includes over 120,000 distinct CDR3 sequences, under 30% detected once. The CDR3 contains 17 residues. With 0 bases clipped from V and 1 base from J, the junction kept 9 bases outside the gene matches. Germline values: CDR1 DFQATT, CDR2 SNEGSKA (reference sequence). Comments on this clonotype: Its antigen is undetermined.

The chain employs TRBV20-1 and TRBJ2-7; 10 nucleotides agree with TRBD2. Material for sequencing was PBMCs or a T cell subset sorted from them (not recorded which). This clonotype was obtained from an adult woman who had mild COVID-19 (a few samples of this study predate the infection). Cell type and time point are not known. The CDR3 loop reads CSARDWVASGGSYEQYF. CDR3 DNA: TGCAGTGCTAGAGATTGGGTGGCTAGCGGGGGTTCCTACGAGCAGTACTTC.